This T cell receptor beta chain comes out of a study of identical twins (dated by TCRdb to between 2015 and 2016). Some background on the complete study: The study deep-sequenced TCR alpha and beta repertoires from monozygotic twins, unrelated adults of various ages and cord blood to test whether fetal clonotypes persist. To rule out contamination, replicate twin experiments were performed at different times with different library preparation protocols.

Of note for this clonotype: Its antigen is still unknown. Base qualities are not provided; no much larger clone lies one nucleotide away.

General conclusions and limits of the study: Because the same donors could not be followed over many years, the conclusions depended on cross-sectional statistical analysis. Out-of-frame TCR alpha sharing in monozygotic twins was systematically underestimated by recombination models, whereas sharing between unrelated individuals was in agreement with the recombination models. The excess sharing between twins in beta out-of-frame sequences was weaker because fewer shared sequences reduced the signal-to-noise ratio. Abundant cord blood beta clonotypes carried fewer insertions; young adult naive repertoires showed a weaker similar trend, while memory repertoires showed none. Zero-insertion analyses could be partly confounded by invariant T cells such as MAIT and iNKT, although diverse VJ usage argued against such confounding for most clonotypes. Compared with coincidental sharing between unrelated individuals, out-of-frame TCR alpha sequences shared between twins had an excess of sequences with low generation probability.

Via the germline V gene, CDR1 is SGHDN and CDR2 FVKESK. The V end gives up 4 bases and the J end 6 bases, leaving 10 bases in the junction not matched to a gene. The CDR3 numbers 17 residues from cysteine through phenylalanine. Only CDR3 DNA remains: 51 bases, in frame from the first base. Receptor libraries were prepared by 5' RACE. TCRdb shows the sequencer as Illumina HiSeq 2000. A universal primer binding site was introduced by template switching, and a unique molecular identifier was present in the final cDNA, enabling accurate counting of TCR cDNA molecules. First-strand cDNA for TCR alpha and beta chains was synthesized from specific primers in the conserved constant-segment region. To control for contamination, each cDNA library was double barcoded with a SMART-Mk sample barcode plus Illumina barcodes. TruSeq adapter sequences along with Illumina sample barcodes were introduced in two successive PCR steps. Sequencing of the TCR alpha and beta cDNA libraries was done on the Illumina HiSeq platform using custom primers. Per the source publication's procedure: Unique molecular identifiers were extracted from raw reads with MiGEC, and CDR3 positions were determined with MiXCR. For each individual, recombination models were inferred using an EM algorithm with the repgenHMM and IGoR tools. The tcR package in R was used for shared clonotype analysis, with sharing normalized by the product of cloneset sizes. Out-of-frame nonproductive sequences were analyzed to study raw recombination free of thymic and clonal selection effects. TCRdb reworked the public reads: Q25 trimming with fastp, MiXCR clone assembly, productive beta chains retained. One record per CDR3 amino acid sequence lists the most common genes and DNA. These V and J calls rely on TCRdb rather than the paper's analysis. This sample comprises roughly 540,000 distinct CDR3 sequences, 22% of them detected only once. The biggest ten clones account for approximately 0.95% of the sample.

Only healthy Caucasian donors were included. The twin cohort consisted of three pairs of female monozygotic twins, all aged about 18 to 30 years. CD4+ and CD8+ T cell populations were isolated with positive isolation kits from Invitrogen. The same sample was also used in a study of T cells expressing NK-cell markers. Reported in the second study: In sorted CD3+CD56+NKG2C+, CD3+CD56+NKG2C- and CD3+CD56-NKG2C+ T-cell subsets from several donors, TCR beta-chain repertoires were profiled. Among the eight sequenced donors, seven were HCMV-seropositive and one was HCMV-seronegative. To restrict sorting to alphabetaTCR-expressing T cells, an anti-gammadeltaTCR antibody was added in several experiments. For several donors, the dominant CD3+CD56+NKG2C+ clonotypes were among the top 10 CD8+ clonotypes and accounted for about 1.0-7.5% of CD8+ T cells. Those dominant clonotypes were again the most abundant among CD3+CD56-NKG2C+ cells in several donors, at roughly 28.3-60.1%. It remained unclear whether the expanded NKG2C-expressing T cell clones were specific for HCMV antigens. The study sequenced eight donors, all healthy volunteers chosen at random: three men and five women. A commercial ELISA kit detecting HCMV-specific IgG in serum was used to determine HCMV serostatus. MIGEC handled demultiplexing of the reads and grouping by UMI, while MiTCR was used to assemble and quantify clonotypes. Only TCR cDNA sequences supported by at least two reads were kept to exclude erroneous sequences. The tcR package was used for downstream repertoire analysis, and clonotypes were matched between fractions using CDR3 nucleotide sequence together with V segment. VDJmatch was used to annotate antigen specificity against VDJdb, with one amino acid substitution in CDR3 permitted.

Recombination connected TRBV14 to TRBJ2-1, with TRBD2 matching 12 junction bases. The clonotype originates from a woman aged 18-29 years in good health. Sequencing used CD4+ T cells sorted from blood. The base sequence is TGTGCCAGCAGCCCCGAGACTAGCGGGAGATATACCAATGAGCAGTTCTTC. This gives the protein CASSPETSGRYTNEQFF.